This T cell receptor (beta chain) was identified in a study of molecular identifiers for immune sequencing clone quantification. General study points: In naive cells, clones above 20 RNA copies held under 1% of molecules, whereas in effector cells they held over 99%. A shared barcode on identical TCR molecules could lead to underestimated sizes for highly expanded clones.

A few counts support this clonotype. Its antigen is unknown. TCRdb reprocessed the PCR reads with MiXCR, giving one entry per CDR3 protein. The profile shows under 600,000 distinct CDR3 sequences, around a fifth of them singletons. Between the trimmed V and J ends, which lost 8 bases and 6 bases, there was a span of 14 bases. CDR1 is MNHNS, CDR2 SASEGT, per germline. This CDR3 comprises 13 residues. The clonotype originates from a human donor in good health. Some libraries in this study had Jurkat cell RNA spiked in. The V gene is TRBV6-1, the J gene TRBJ2-4, with unresolved D. The sequenced material came from naive CD8+ T cells from blood, with Jurkat cell RNA spiked in. Subset: FACS-sorted CD8+CD4-CCR7+CD45RA+ naive T cells. This chain's CDR3 is CASREPLPNIQYF. CDR3 in DNA: TGTGCCAGCCGCGAACCCCTTCCAAACATTCAGTACTTC.